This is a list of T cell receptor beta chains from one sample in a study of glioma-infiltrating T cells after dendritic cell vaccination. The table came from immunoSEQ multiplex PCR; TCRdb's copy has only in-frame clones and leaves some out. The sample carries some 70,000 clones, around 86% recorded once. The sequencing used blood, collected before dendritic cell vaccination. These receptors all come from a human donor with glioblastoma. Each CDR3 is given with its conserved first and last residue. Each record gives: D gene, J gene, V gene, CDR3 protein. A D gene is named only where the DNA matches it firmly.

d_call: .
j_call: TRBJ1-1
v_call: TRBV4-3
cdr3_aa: CASSQDLAGKDTEAFF

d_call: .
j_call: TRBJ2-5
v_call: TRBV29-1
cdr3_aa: CSVAGGQETQYF

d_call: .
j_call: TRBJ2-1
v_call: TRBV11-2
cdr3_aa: CASSLDSGPKQFF

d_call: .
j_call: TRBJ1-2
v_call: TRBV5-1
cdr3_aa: CASSPLPQNYGYTF

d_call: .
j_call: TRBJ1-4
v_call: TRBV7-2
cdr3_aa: CASSFSGATNEKLFF

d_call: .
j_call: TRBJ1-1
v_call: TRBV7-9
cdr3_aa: CAWVPRGGTEAFF

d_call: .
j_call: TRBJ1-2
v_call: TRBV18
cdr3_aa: CASSPASGEDYGYTF

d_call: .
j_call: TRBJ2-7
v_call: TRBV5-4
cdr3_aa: CASSLGRTYEQYF

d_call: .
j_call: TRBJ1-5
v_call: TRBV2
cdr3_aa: CASSPSMSPQHF

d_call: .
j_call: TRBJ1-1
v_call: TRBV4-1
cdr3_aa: CASSQDYAGFAEAFF

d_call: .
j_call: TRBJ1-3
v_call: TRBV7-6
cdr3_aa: CASSARQISGNTIYF

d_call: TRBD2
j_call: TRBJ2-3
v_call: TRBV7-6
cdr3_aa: CASSFVRGSTDTQYF

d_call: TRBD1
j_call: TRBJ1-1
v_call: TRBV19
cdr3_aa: CASSGQGTDTEAFF

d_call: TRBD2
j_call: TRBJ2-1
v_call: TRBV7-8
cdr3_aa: CASSLGGSTEQFF

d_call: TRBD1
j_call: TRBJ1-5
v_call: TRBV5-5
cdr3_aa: CASSQTLTGVNQPQHF

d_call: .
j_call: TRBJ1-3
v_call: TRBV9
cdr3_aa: CASSVVWGAGNTIYF

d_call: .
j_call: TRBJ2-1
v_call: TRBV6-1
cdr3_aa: CASSEGARGEQFF

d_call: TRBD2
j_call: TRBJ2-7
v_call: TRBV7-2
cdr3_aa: CASSLVGGGDDYEQYF

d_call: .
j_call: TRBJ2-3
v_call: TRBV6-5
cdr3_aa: CASSYSGGTDTQYF

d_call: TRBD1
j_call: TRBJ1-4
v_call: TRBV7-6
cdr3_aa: CASSSGTGGGEKLFF

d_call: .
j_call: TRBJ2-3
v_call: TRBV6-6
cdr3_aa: CASTPPSDTQYF

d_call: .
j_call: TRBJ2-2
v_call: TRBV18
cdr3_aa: CASSRQINTGELFF

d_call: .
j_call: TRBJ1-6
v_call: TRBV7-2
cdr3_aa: CASSLGRGFGSPLHF

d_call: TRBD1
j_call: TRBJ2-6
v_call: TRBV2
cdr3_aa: CASSGNRGLVGANVLTF

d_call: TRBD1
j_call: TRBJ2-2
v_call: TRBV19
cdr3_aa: CASSTWTGANTGELFF

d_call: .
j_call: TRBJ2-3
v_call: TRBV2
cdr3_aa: CASSPTDTQYF

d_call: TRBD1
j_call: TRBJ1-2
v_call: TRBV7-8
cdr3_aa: CASSLGTGGYTF

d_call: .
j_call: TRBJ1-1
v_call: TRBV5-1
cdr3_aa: CASSTDGSTEAFF

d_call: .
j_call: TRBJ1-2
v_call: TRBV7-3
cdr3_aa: CASSPTGLYGYTF

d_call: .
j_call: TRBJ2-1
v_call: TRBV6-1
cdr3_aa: CVSSELRTGTEQFF

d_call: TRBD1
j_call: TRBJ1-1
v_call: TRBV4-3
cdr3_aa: CASSQVAPTGDTEAFF

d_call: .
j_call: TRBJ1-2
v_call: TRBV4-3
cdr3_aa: CASSQARDSNYGYTF

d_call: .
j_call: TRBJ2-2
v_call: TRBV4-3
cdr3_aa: CASSHLAESTGELFF

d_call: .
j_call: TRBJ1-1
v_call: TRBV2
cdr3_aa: CASNNQGGTEAFF

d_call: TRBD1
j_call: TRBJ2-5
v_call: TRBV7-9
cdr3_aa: CASSLDRLQETQYF

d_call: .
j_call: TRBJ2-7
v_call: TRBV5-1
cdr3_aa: CASSLSGQPRYNTYEQYF

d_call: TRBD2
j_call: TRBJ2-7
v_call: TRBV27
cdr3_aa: CASRTSGGAPYEQYF

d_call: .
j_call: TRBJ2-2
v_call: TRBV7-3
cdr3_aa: CASSSSNTGELFF

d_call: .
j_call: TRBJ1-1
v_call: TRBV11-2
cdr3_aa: CASSLSSEGPGTEAFF

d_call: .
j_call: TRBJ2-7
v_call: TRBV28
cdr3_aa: CASSFYAAGSYEQYF

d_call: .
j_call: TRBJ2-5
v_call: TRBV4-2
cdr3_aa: CASGSLGDKQETQYF

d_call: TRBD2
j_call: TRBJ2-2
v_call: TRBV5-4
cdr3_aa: CASSLWAGGSTGELFF

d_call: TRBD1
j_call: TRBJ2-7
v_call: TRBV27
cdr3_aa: CASSLTGGTVEQYF